These 14 T cell receptor beta chains were all obtained from the same sample, sequenced in a study of T cells in Graves' hyperthyroidism and ophthalmopathy. RNA transcripts were the template for amplifying TCR beta CDR3 regions. The primer set for the first-round RT-PCR of the TCR CDR3 was HTBI. Using its own MiXCR run on the multiplex PCR reads, TCRdb lists one record per CDR3 protein. The table shows about 700,000 distinct CDR3 sequences, with 13% to 15% occurring only once. The sample taken for sequencing was blood. Receptors originate from a woman aged 18-30 years with Graves' hyperthyroidism.

The chain has TRBV4-3 and TRBJ2-6; perhaps TRBD2 as D (5 bases). This CDR3 spans 18 amino acids. Between the trimmed V and J ends, which lost 4 bases and 0 bases, there was a span of 16 bases. The germline CDR1 and CDR2 sequences are LGHNA and YSLEER. CDR3 nucleotides: TGCGCCAGCAGCCCGGGATGGGCCTCTAGCTCTGGGGCCAACGTCCTGACTTTC. Protein: CASSPGWASSSGANVLTF.

This chain uses TRBV27 with TRBJ2-1; D possibly corresponds to TRBD1 (7 bases). V lost 7 bases and J 9 bases, leaving 25 bases between the germline ends. In germline, CDR1 is MNHEY, CDR2 SMNVEV (reference sequence). The CDR3 length is 16 residues. The CDR3 nucleotides are TGTGCCAGCACCCGAAGAGGCAGGGGGGCCAAGGGTGAGCAGTTCTTC. Amino acid sequence: CASTRRGRGAKGEQFF.

J is TRBJ2-3 and V is TRBV2, with D tentatively TRBD1 (5 bases). The germline V gene has CDR1 SNHLY and CDR2 FYNNEI. The CDR3 is 15 residues long. Trimming took off 2 bases at V and 3 bases at J, with 12 bases between the two ends. The DNA for the CDR3 is TGTGCCAGCAGTGAATCCGCAGGGCGAACAGATACGCAGTATTTT. Amino acid sequence: CASSESAGRTDTQYF.

This clonotype showed up many times. V usage is TRBV28 and J usage is TRBJ2-7; no definite D call. The germline V gene encodes CDR1 MDHEN and CDR2 SYDVKM. V was clipped by 3 bases and J by 7 bases, with 4 bases between them. CDR3 length: 10 residues. The CDR3 is CASSFREQYF. Written as DNA, the CDR3 is TGTGCCAGCAGTTTTAGGGAGCAGTACTTC.

In this sample, this clonotype turned up a few times. The chain has TRBV12-3 or TRBV12-4 and TRBJ2-7; TRBD1 matches 7 bases. With 4 bases clipped from V and 3 bases from J, the junction kept 9 bases outside the gene matches. This CDR3 contains 15 residues. The CDR3 spells CASSSRDSLIYEQYF. The CDR3 bases are TGTGCCAGCAGTTCCAGGGACAGTTTAATCTACGAGCAGTACTTC.

This clonotype was detected ten times or more. The V gene is TRBV20-1, the J gene TRBJ1-5; D perhaps matches TRBD1 (5 bases). Germline CDR1 DFQATT, CDR2 SNEGSKA (reference sequence). This CDR3 spans 14 amino acids. Trimming stripped 6 bases from V and 4 bases from J, with 16 bases between. CDR3: CSATSGGDNQPQHF. CDR3 nucleotides: TGCAGTGCCACCTCAGGAGGGGATAATCAGCCCCAGCATTTT.

A few counts support this clonotype. The CDR3 loop is CASRFGPLGNEQFF. The CDR3 nucleotides read TGTGCCAGCAGGTTCGGACCCCTCGGCAATGAGCAGTTCTTC. This chain connects TRBV12-3 or TRBV12-4 to TRBJ2-1; unclear D gene. This CDR3 is built from 14 residues. Trimming took 6 bases from V and 6 from J, leaving 15 bases between them.

This clonotype was detected a few times. V is TRBV5-5 and J is TRBJ1-5, with 8 bases aligning to TRBD1. Germline V CDR1 and CDR2: SGHKS, YYEKEE (reference sequence). This CDR3 is built from 16 residues. V lost 1 base, J lost 10 bases, and 13 bases stayed unmatched. Here the CDR3 reads CASSLRARGPYLPQHF. The CDR3 DNA reads as TGTGCCAGCAGCTTGAGGGCCAGGGGGCCCTATCTCCCCCAGCATTTT.

This clonotype has a count of ten or more. V is TRBV7-6 and J is TRBJ2-1; 7 bases are a match to TRBD2. The germline V gene encodes CDR1 SGHVS and CDR2 FNYEAQ. This CDR3 has 13 residues. V shed 5 bases and J 10 bases; nucleotides not matched to a gene: 8. The DNA of the CDR3 is TGTGCCAGCAGCCCAGACCCTAGCGGCGAGCAGTTCTTC. This encodes CASSPDPSGEQFF.

This clonotype was picked up a small number of times. The chain recombines TRBV6-1 with TRBJ2-3; TRBD2 matches at 7 bases. CDR3 length: 17 residues. The V gene's germline CDR1 is MNHNS and CDR2 SASEGT. Trimming took 5 bases from V and 2 from J; bases not matched to a gene: 13. The CDR3 is CASSPHPAGAITDTQYF. CDR3 bases: TGTGCCAGCAGTCCCCACCCGGCGGGAGCGATCACAGATACGCAGTATTTT.

In its sample, this clonotype was seen a few times. The chain employs TRBV27 and TRBJ1-6; 8 positions match TRBD1. Germline V lookup: CDR1 MNHEY, CDR2 SMNVEV (reference sequence). The CDR3 has 13 residues. V gave up 3 bases and J gave up 13 bases; unmatched junction bases: 5. CDR3 region: CASSFVTGVPLHF. The DNA for the CDR3 is TGTGCCAGCAGTTTCGTGACAGGGGTTCCCCTCCACTTT.

This clonotype was seen only a few times. This clone may be a read error of a much larger clone one base away. The chain is built from TRBV6-2 or TRBV6-3 and TRBJ2-3; no reliable D call. CDR3 length: 12 residues. Between the trimmed V and J ends, which lost 6 bases and 2 bases, there was a span of 6 bases. CDR1 and CDR2 from the germline V gene are MNHEY and SVGEGT. The CDR3 spells CASRGNTDTQYF. Written as DNA, the CDR3 is TGTGCCAGCAGGGGGAACACAGATACGCAGTATTTT.

This clonotype has more than one count but fewer than ten. The chain carries TRBV29-1 and TRBJ1-4; tentatively, D is TRBD1 (5 bases). The germline CDR1 and CDR2 sequences are SQVTM and ANQGSEA. V was shortened by 4 bases and J by 0 bases, with 12 bases between the two germline ends. There are 15 residues in the CDR3. The CDR3 DNA is TGCAGCGTTGCACAGGAAATTTCAACTAATGAAAAACTGTTTTTT. As protein: CSVAQEISTNEKLFF.

The sample holds many counts of this clonotype. The chain employs TRBV27 and TRBJ2-1, with a possible D match to TRBD2 (5 bases). Germline V gene lookup returns CDR1 MNHEY and CDR2 SMNVEV (reference sequence). V lost 5 bases and J lost 5, with 19 bases in between. The CDR3 sequence is 16 residues long. CDR3 residues: CASSILGKAKNNEQFF. In DNA form, the CDR3 reads TGTGCCAGCAGTATACTCGGGAAGGCAAAGAACAATGAGCAGTTCTTC.